A single sample is the source of the 12 T cell receptor beta chains below, sequenced in a study of a mutant IDH1 vaccine in newly diagnosed glioma. Time point meaning: week 23, last vaccination. Doses of 300 ug of mutant IDH1 20-mer peptide were given with topical imiquimod. The antigens for these receptors are not known. Data came from immunoSEQ multiplex PCR; TCRdb stores just in-frame clones and leaves some out. The data show approximately 67,000 clones, over 75% seen once. Sequenced material: PBMCs, taken from a glioma patient whose treatment included an IDH1 peptide vaccine. These receptors came from a man between 18 and 35 years old with glioma.

The chain joins TRBV30 to TRBJ2-1, with 8 bases that match TRBD2. The CDR3 is 16 residues long. Trimming removed 4 bases from V and 10 bases from J; junction bases left unmatched: 18. Germline V lookup: CDR1 GTSNPN, CDR2 SVGIG (reference sequence). CDR3 DNA sequence: TGTGCCTGGACGACGGGGGGGGGAGGGCCAATTTGGGAGCAGTTCTTC. It translates to CAWTTGGGGPIWEQFF.

The V call is TRBV7-8, the J call TRBJ2-7; 7 bases agree with TRBD1. Per the germline V gene, CDR1 is SGHVS and CDR2 is FQNEAQ. Unmatched junction bases numbered 8, after V lost 5 bases and J lost 4 bases. This CDR3 has 14 residues. In nucleotides, the CDR3 is TGTGCCAGCAGCACTCGACAGGGCATTTACGAGCAGTACTTC. It codes for CASSTRQGIYEQYF.

Only a few counts were recorded for this clone. The chain is built from TRBV4-2 and TRBJ1-1; D might be TRBD1 (5 bases). The CDR3 contains 14 residues. Germline V gives CDR1 LGHNA, CDR2 YNFKEQ. Trimming stripped 5 bases from V and 1 base from J, with 11 bases between. CDR3 residues: CASSLSDRNTEAFF. DNA for the CDR3: TGTGCCAGCAGCTTAAGCGACAGGAACACTGAAGCTTTCTTT.

This clone came up once. The genes are TRBV4-1 and TRBJ1-2; D possibly corresponds to TRBD1 (6 bases). V lost 0 bases and J 3 bases, leaving 14 bases between the germline ends. The CDR3 runs 16 residues. CDR1 and CDR2 from the germline V gene are MGHRA and YSYEKL. CDR3 in amino acids: CASSQEWQGLYYGYTF. DNA for the CDR3: TGCGCCAGCAGCCAAGAGTGGCAGGGGTTGTACTATGGCTACACCTTC.

V and J are TRBV19 and TRBJ1-2, with 9 nucleotides matching TRBD1. Per germline, CDR1 LNHDA and CDR2 SQIVND (reference sequence). This CDR3 contains 18 residues. With 6 bases clipped from V and 0 bases from J, the junction kept 14 bases outside the gene matches. The CDR3 is CASRVDRGQVGTNYGYTF. CDR3 in DNA: TGTGCCAGTAGAGTGGACAGGGGCCAAGTAGGGACTAACTATGGCTACACCTTC.

This chain links TRBV27 with TRBJ1-2; D perhaps matches TRBD1 (6 bases). V shed 4 bases and J shed 3 bases, with 9 bases lying between them. Germline CDR1 and CDR2: MNHEY and SMNVEV (reference sequence). The CDR3 spans 13 residues. CDR3 DNA: TGTGCCAGCAGTTGGGGGGCTGACTATGGCTACACCTTC. Residues: CASSWGADYGYTF.

Written as DNA, the CDR3 is TGTGCCAGCAGCAAGGGTGAGGGAAGCTCCTACGAGCAGTACTTC. Translated, it gives CASSKGEGSSYEQYF. V gene TRBV21-1 combines with J gene TRBJ2-7; the table calls TRBD2, which could not be checked here. TRBV21-1 is annotated as a pseudogene. There are 15 residues in the CDR3.

The chain has TRBV15 and TRBJ2-1, with D possibly TRBD2 on 6 matching bases. CDR1 LNHNV and CDR2 YYDKDF come from the germline V gene (reference sequence). CDR3 size: 18 residues. V lost 1 base, J lost 9 bases, and 25 bases lay in between. The CDR3: CATSRGSNRGVKPPEQFF. The CDR3 DNA is TGTGCCACCAGCAGAGGATCCAACCGCGGGGTCAAGCCTCCTGAGCAGTTCTTC.

The V and J genes are TRBV14 and TRBJ2-2; no definite D call. Trimming stripped 2 bases from V and 0 bases from J, with 7 bases between. This CDR3 comprises 15 residues. Germline-derived CDR1 and CDR2 are SGHDN and FVKESK. The CDR3 is CASSQHDTNTGELFF. CDR3 nucleotide sequence: TGTGCCAGCAGCCAACATGACACGAACACCGGGGAGCTGTTTTTT.

This clone came up once. The V and J genes are TRBV5-1 and TRBJ1-1; TRBD1 matches at 8 bases. The CDR3 contains 17 residues. The junction had 12 bases not matched to a gene; V was cut back by 2 bases and J by 3 bases. Per the germline V gene, CDR1 is SGHRS and CDR2 is YFSETQ. CDR3 sequence reads: CASSLGTGVRMDTEAFF. CDR3 DNA: TGCGCCAGCAGCTTAGGGACAGGAGTTCGGATGGACACTGAAGCTTTCTTT.

This clone was detected a few times. The rearrangement uses TRBV4-2 and TRBJ1-1, with D uncertain. The germline V and J ends were trimmed by 1 base and 0 bases, with 18 bases remaining between them. Germline loops: CDR1 LGHNA, CDR2 YNFKEQ. CDR3 length equals 18 residues. CDR3 sequence (DNA): TGTGCCAGCAGCCAAGTGCCAACGAAAGGACGGGTGAACACTGAAGCTTTCTTT. It codes for CASSQVPTKGRVNTEAFF.

This chain joins TRBV28 and TRBJ2-7, with no clear D. Germline CDR1 is MDHEN and CDR2 is SYDVKM. CDR3 length: 11 residues. V lost 6 bases to trimming and J lost 3 bases, with 6 bases between them. In DNA form, the CDR3 reads TGTGCCAGCAGGTTAAACTACGAGCAGTACTTC. Its translation: CASRLNYEQYF.